A single sample is the source of the 25 T cell receptor beta chains below, sequenced in a study of T cells after posttransplantation cyclophosphamide. Some clones are missing from TCRdb's copy, which holds only in-frame ones; the method was immunoSEQ multiplex PCR. The sample gives several thousand clones, just under 70% of which show up once; roughly 24% is in the top ten. Sequences were obtained from memory CD8+ T cells sorted from blood. These TCRs come from a middle-aged man.

The chain recombines TRBV11-2 with TRBJ2-3; unclear D gene. Deletions cut 5 bases from V and 2 bases from J, with 5 bases between. Germline loops: CDR1 SGHAT, CDR2 FQNNGV. There are 12 residues in the CDR3. The CDR3 coding sequence is TGTGCCAGCAGCCGCTACACAGATACGCAGTATTTT. Its translation is CASSRYTDTQYF.

This sequence joins TRBV11-2 and TRBJ2-7; tentative D call: TRBD1 (6 bases). V lost 3 bases and J lost 2, with 14 bases in between. Per germline, CDR1 SGHAT and CDR2 FQNNGV. This CDR3 has 15 amino acids. As DNA, the CDR3 is TGTGCCAGCAGCTTTCATTTACAGGGCCCCTACGAGCAGTACTTC. The encoded protein is CASSFHLQGPYEQYF.

This clone was counted once. This chain joins TRBV4-3 and TRBJ2-1; TRBD1 matches 10 bases. The germline V gene has CDR1 LGHNA and CDR2 YSLEER. This CDR3 spans 14 amino acids. With V trimmed by 4 bases and J by 8 bases, 5 bases remained unmatched. CDR3 DNA sequence: TGCGCCAGCAGCCTAGGACAGGGGGGGGATGAGCAGTTCTTC. This sequence encodes CASSLGQGGDEQFF.

In its sample, this clone was seen a few times. The rearrangement links TRBV4-3 to TRBJ1-5, with TRBD1 matching 11 bases. The CDR3 extends over 15 amino acids. Germline V lookup: CDR1 LGHNA, CDR2 YSLEER. V shed 6 bases, J shed 6 bases, and the junction held 7 bases outside the gene matches. The CDR3 DNA follows: TGCGCCAGCAGGCCCGGGACAGGGGGTTTTCAGCCCCAGCATTTT. It encodes CASRPGTGGFQPQHF.

The chain has TRBV5-1 and TRBJ2-7, with D hard to call. Germline CDR1 is SGHRS and CDR2 is YFSETQ. Between the trimmed V and J ends, which lost 4 bases and 4 bases, there was a span of 12 bases. The CDR3 extends over 13 amino acids. DNA for the CDR3: TGCGCCAGCAGCGCTACCTTCGGGTACGAGCAGTACTTC. Amino acid sequence: CASSATFGYEQYF.

In this sample, this clone turned up a few times. Other DNA sequences in this sample translate to the same CDR3. The CDR3 region is CASSLGGGYNEQFF. CDR3 nucleotides: TGTGCCAGCAGCTTGGGGGGGGGTTACAATGAGCAGTTCTTC. This sequence joins TRBV7-3 and TRBJ2-1; 7 bases agree with TRBD2. V dropped 3 bases and J dropped 4; count of bases not matched to a gene: 3. Germline loops: CDR1 SGHTA, CDR2 FQGTGA. This CDR3 comprises 14 residues.

The genes are TRBV6-4 and TRBJ2-4; TRBD2 aligns across 8 bases. The V segment lost 2 bases and the J segment 4 bases; nucleotides outside the gene matches: 25. From germline, CDR1 is MRHNA and CDR2 SNTAGT. The CDR3 is 22 amino acids. CDR3 region: CASSDPPRGGEDWRGHKNIQYF. The CDR3 DNA reads TGTGCCAGCAGTGACCCCCCTCGGGGGGGGGAGGATTGGAGGGGCCATAAAAACATTCAGTACTTC.

The chain couples TRBV9 to TRBJ2-2; 10 bases fit TRBD2. The V gene's germline CDR1 is SGDLS and CDR2 YYNGEE. J lost 3 bases, V lost 2 bases, and 7 bases had no gene match. The CDR3 has 17 residues. The CDR3 nucleotides read TGTGCCAGCAGCGTCCCAGCGGGGGGGCCGGACACCGGGGAGCTGTTTTTT. Its protein product is CASSVPAGGPDTGELFF. Based on the CDR3 plus reference TRBV9 and TRBJ2-2, the full variable domain is DSGVTQTPKHLITATGQRVTLRCSPRSGDLSVYWYQQSLDQGLQFLIQYYNGEERAKGNILERFSAQQFPDLHSELNLSSLELGDSALYFCASSVPAGGPDTGELFFGEGSRLTVL.

The chain recombines TRBV5-4 with TRBJ1-2; TRBD1 might be the D (5 bases). V was clipped by 6 bases and J by 1 base, with 13 bases between them. The CDR3 extends over 14 amino acids. From germline, CDR1 is SGHNT and CDR2 YYREEE (reference sequence). The CDR3: CASTLWGDNYGYTF. CDR3 nucleotide sequence: TGTGCCAGCACTCTCTGGGGGGATAACTATGGCTACACCTTC.

The gene calls are TRBV2 and TRBJ2-7, with D possibly being TRBD2 (6 bases). Trimming took off 3 bases at V and 4 bases at J, with 10 bases between the two ends. Germline loops: CDR1 SNHLY, CDR2 FYNNEI. CDR3 size: 13 residues. Here the CDR3 reads CASSDGAGYEQYF. CDR3 DNA sequence: TGTGCCAGCAGTGATGGGGCGGGGTACGAGCAGTACTTC.

This clone was seen only once. V usage is TRBV9 and J usage is TRBJ2-1; 10 bases are a match to TRBD2. After removal of 4 bases from V and 5 bases from J, the junction contained 12 bases not matched to a gene. This CDR3 is 17 amino acids long. The germline V gene has CDR1 SGDLS and CDR2 YYNGEE. The CDR3, as DNA: TGTGCCAGCAGCCAGAGCGGGGGGGCCCATCTTAACAATGAGCAGTTCTTC. It encodes CASSQSGGAHLNNEQFF.

This chain links TRBV2 with TRBJ1-1, with D perhaps matching TRBD1 (5 bases). Germline CDR1 is SNHLY and CDR2 is FYNNEI. Trimming removed 2 bases from V and 7 bases from J, with 8 bases in between. The CDR3 runs to 12 residues. The chain's CDR3 is CASSERGSEAFF. As DNA, the CDR3 is TGTGCCAGCAGTGAAAGGGGAAGTGAAGCTTTCTTT. The full variable domain, rest sourced from reference TRBV2 and TRBJ1-1, is EPEVTQTPSHQVTQMGQEVILRCVPISNHLYFYWYRQILGQKVEFLVSFYNNEISEKSEIFDDQFSVERPDGSNFTLKIRSTKLEDSAMYFCASSERGSEAFFGQGTRLTVV.

This sequence joins TRBV7-9 and TRBJ2-5, with 8 nucleotides matching TRBD1. Germline lookup yields CDR1 SEHNR and CDR2 FQNEAQ (reference sequence). The CDR3 totals 17 residues. After removal of 5 bases from V and 5 bases from J, the junction contained 16 bases not matched to a gene. DNA for the CDR3: TGTGCCAGCAGCCGAGGGGAGACAGGGGAGTTGATGGAGACCCAGTACTTC. Translation: CASSRGETGELMETQYF. The full variable domain, in which reference TRBV7-9 and TRBJ2-5 provide the parts outside the CDR3, is DTGVSQNPRHKITKRGQNVTFRCDPISEHNRLYWYRQTLGQGPEFLTYFQNEAQLEKSRLLSDRFSAERPKGSFSTLEIQRTEQGDSAMYLCASSRGETGELMETQYFGPGTRLLVL.

V is TRBV6-5 and J is TRBJ2-1; TRBD2 agrees at 7 bases. CDR1 MNHEY and CDR2 SVGAGI come from the germline V gene. With V trimmed by 4 bases and J by 0 bases, 3 bases remained unmatched. This CDR3 has 15 residues. The CDR3 DNA follows: TGTGCCAGCAGTTCTAGCGGAAGCTCCTACAATGAGCAGTTCTTC. This sequence encodes CASSSSGSSYNEQFF.

The chain employs TRBV5-8 and TRBJ2-1; D perhaps matches TRBD2 (7 bases). The CDR3 spans 16 residues. Germline values: CDR1 SGHTS, CDR2 YDEGEE. Between the trimmed V and J ends, which lost 3 bases and 2 bases, there was a span of 15 bases. The CDR3 region is CASSSLGGPTYNEQFF. CDR3 DNA: TGTGCCAGCAGCTCTTTGGGGGGGCCCACCTACAATGAGCAGTTCTTC.

This clone was observed a few times. This chain joins TRBV27 and TRBJ2-2; D ambiguous. The germline CDR1 and CDR2 sequences are MNHEY and SMNVEV (reference sequence). Between the trimmed V and J ends, which lost 7 bases and 3 bases, there was a span of 9 bases. This CDR3 is 13 amino acids long. CDR3 nucleotides: TGTGCCAGCAAGTTGGGCCACACCGGGGAGCTGTTTTTT. Its translation: CASKLGHTGELFF.

The chain links TRBV27 to TRBJ2-7, with 9 nucleotides matching TRBD2. V shed 6 bases and J 4 bases; nucleotides not matched to a gene: 10. The V gene's germline CDR1 is MNHEY and CDR2 SMNVEV (reference sequence). The CDR3 has 15 amino acids. CDR3 nucleotides: TGTGCCAGCAGCCCCTCAAGCGGGAGGTGGTACGAGCAGTACTTC. Encoded protein: CASSPSSGRWYEQYF.

This chain connects TRBV7-9 to TRBJ2-2; TRBD1 aligns across 7 bases. J lost 6 bases, V lost 7 bases, and 11 bases had no gene match. The CDR3 sequence is 15 residues long. Germline V gene lookup returns CDR1 SEHNR and CDR2 FQNEAQ (reference sequence). CDR3 sequence (DNA): TGTGCCAGCACCAGAGGGGGCGGCCTACCCGGGGAGCTGTTTTTT. Its translation: CASTRGGGLPGELFF.

V is TRBV28 and J is TRBJ1-1; 7 bases match TRBD1. The germline CDR1 and CDR2 sequences are MDHEN and SYDVKM. The J segment lost 0 bases and the V segment lost 5 bases, leaving 9 bases of the junction unmatched. The CDR3 sequence is 16 residues long. In DNA, the CDR3 is TGTGCCAGCAGTCGGGCCGGGACAGCGATGAACACTGAAGCTTTCTTT. Its translation is CASSRAGTAMNTEAFF. The entire variable domain, with the rest obtained from reference TRBV28 and TRBJ1-1, is as follows: DVKVTQSSRYLVKRTGEKVFLECVQDMDHENMFWYRQDPGLGLRLIYFSYDVKMKEKGDIPEGYSVSREKKERFSLILESASTNQTSMYLCASSRAGTAMNTEAFFGQGTRLTVV.

This clone has a handful of counts. This chain joins TRBV29-1 and TRBJ2-7; weak D call: TRBD1 (5 bases). The CDR3 is 15 amino acids. Germline CDR1 is SQVTM and CDR2 is ANQGSEA. The V end lost 5 bases, the J end lost 3 bases, and 20 bases lay between the germline ends. The CDR3 here is CSVQGEPGKYYEQYF. CDR3 sequence (DNA): TGCAGCGTTCAAGGCGAGCCAGGGAAGTACTACGAGCAGTACTTC.

This chain links TRBV5-1 with TRBJ1-2; D is unresolved. The CDR3 totals 15 residues. CDR1 is SGHRS, CDR2 YFSETQ, per germline. With 4 bases removed from V and 1 base from J, the gap between germline ends came to 14 bases. DNA of the CDR3: TGCGCCAGCAGCCCGACTTTTGGAGTTAACTATGGCTACACCTTC. Its protein product is CASSPTFGVNYGYTF.

This clone was observed once. V gene TRBV5-6 combines with J gene TRBJ2-1; 10 bases line up with TRBD1. V dropped 0 bases and J dropped 10; count of bases not matched to a gene: 10. Germline V gene lookup returns CDR1 SGHDT and CDR2 YYEEEE. The CDR3 length is 16 residues. CDR3 nucleotide sequence: TGTGCCAGCAGCTTGGGAGGGACAGGGGTGAGTAGGGAGCAGTTCTTC. It encodes CASSLGGTGVSREQFF.

This clone showed up just a few times. The chain couples TRBV19 to TRBJ2-7, with 9 bases identical to TRBD1. Per germline, CDR1 LNHDA and CDR2 SQIVND (reference sequence). With V trimmed by 3 bases and J by 7 bases, 4 bases remained unmatched. The CDR3 is 13 residues long. This chain's CDR3 is CASSIGTGSEQYF. CDR3 DNA: TGTGCCAGTAGTATCGGGACAGGGAGTGAGCAGTACTTC. Full variable domain (rest looked up from reference TRBV19 and TRBJ2-7): DGGITQSPKYLFRKEGQNVTLSCEQNLNHDAMYWYRQDPGQGLRLIYYSQIVNDFQKGDIAEGYSVSREKKESFPLTVTSAQKNPTAFYLCASSIGTGSEQYFGPGTRLTVT.

The chain has TRBV19 and TRBJ1-5; D is ambiguous. V lost 5 bases and J lost 7, with 9 bases in between. The CDR3 covers 12 residues. Germline V gene data show CDR1 as LNHDA and CDR2 as SQIVND (reference sequence). The CDR3 loop reads CASSPRGQPQHF. CDR3 in DNA: TGTGCCAGTAGTCCCCGGGGACAGCCCCAGCATTTT.

The table lists this clone with a few counts. V is TRBV30 and J is TRBJ2-3; 7 nucleotides agree with TRBD1. This CDR3 has 15 residues. With V trimmed by 5 bases and J by 4 bases, 12 bases remained unmatched. In germline, CDR1 is GTSNPN, CDR2 SVGIG (reference sequence). The CDR3 loop is CAWDSTGWAADTQYF. CDR3 sequence (DNA): TGTGCCTGGGATTCGACAGGGTGGGCGGCAGATACGCAGTATTTT.